This note documents a single TCR beta chain sequence. Its antigen is as yet unknown. This CDR3 region has 19 residues. Germline V CDR1 and CDR2: SGHVS, FNYEAQ. Trimming took 2 bases from V and 2 from J, leaving 23 bases between them. The data belong to a study of OX40 agonist ivuxolimab in advanced cancers. Study in general: Treatment of patients was with ivuxolimab, an agonistic anti-OX40 (CD134) antibody. Partial responses occurred in Three dose-escalation patients, one with hepatocellular carcinoma and two with cutaneous melanoma. Findings and caveats of the study: Both CD4+ and CD8+ T cell populations in blood had undergone clonal expansion by week 6 at 0.1 to 3.0 mg/kg. Certain nonresponders likewise exhibited a low normalized T-cell clonal expansion.

Sequencing was performed with immunoSEQ multiplex PCR; in TCRdb, only in-frame clones are kept and a portion is missing. The data contain about 42,000 clones, roughly 84% of them seen just once; the ten biggest clones take up 21%. The source is an adult with an advanced solid tumor such as melanoma, head and neck, liver or kidney cancer. The sequencing used CD4+ or CD8+ T cells sorted from blood, collected in a trial of the OX40 agonist ivuxolimab. The V and J genes are TRBV7-6 and TRBJ2-3, with D tentatively TRBD2 (6 bases). For the CDR3, the DNA is TGTGCCAGCAGCTTATCCGGGAGAGTCAGGCGGGGTGACACAGATACGCAGTATTTT. Its protein is CASSLSGRVRRGDTDTQYF.